A single sample gave rise to the 28 T cell receptor beta chains below, sequenced in a study of radiotherapy plus CTLA-4 blockade in lung cancer. Clones were sequenced by immunoSEQ multiplex PCR, and TCRdb holds only the in-frame ones, with some missing. Counted here are some 37,000 clones, around 79% occurring once; the ten biggest clones make up less than 9%. Here the sequenced sample was peripheral blood, taken from a patient treated with radiotherapy plus ipilimumab. All receptors derive from a human donor with non-small cell lung cancer who had stable disease on radiotherapy plus ipilimumab.

This clone showed up just a few times. This chain's CDR3 is CASSLASNQPQHF. The CDR3 DNA is TGTGCCAGCAGCTTAGCGAGCAATCAGCCCCAGCATTTT. The rearrangement links TRBV7-9 to TRBJ1-5, with unresolved D. Germline CDR1 and CDR2: SEHNR and FQNEAQ (reference sequence). The V and J ends lost 0 bases and 1 base respectively, with 1 base between them. The CDR3 sequence is 13 residues long.

The rearrangement links TRBV19 to TRBJ2-7; 7 bases align to TRBD1. Trimming at V came to 1 base and at J to 1 base, leaving 4 bases not matched to a gene. The CDR3 has 15 residues. From germline, CDR1 is LNHDA and CDR2 SQIVND (reference sequence). CDR3 bases: TGTGCCAGTAGTATAGGACAGGGCAGTTCCTACGAGCAGTACTTC. It specifies CASSIGQGSSYEQYF.

The V and J genes are TRBV5-4 and TRBJ2-3; 7 bases map to TRBD2. V gave up 0 bases and J gave up 1 base; unmatched junction bases: 2. There are 15 residues in the CDR3. CDR1 and CDR2 from the germline V gene are SGHNT and YYREEE (reference sequence). In nucleotides, the CDR3 is TGTGCCAGCAGCTTGGTTGCGGGGGGCACAGATACGCAGTATTTT. Translating it yields CASSLVAGGTDTQYF.

This chain links TRBV7-8 with TRBJ1-1; unclear D gene. This CDR3 comprises 14 residues. Germline V gives CDR1 SGHVS, CDR2 FQNEAQ. Trimming stripped 4 bases from V and 0 bases from J, with 9 bases between. The CDR3 loop reads CASSYPALNTEAFF. CDR3 coding DNA: TGTGCCAGCAGCTACCCCGCCCTGAACACTGAAGCTTTCTTT.

This clone was seen more than once but under ten times. The gene calls are TRBV18 and TRBJ1-4; D remains ambiguous. With 4 bases removed from V and 0 bases from J, the gap between germline ends came to 18 bases. Germline CDR1 is KGHSH and CDR2 is LQKENI. There are 18 residues in the CDR3. CDR3 in amino acids: CASSREVGNIATNEKLFF. DNA for the CDR3: TGTGCCAGCTCACGAGAAGTTGGGAATATCGCAACTAATGAAAAACTGTTTTTT. Full variable domain (remainder filled in from reference TRBV18 and TRBJ1-4): NAGVMQNPRHLVRRRGQEARLRCSPMKGHSHVYWYRQLPEEGLKFMVYLQKENIIDESGMPKERFSAEFPKEGPSILRIQQVVRGDSAAYFCASSREVGNIATNEKLFFGSGTQLSVL.

The gene calls are TRBV19 and TRBJ2-5, with 10 bases aligning to TRBD2. This CDR3 is built from 15 residues. The junction had 8 bases not matched to a gene; V was cut back by 1 base and J by 9 bases. Germline CDR1 is LNHDA and CDR2 is SQIVND (reference sequence). The CDR3 reads CASSIGRLAGGPQYF. Written as DNA, the CDR3 is TGTGCCAGTAGTATAGGTCGACTAGCGGGTGGGCCCCAGTACTTC. Full variable domain (rest looked up from reference TRBV19 and TRBJ2-5): DGGITQSPKYLFRKEGQNVTLSCEQNLNHDAMYWYRQDPGQGLRLIYYSQIVNDFQKGDIAEGYSVSREKKESFPLTVTSAQKNPTAFYLCASSIGRLAGGPQYFGPGTRLLVL.

J is TRBJ1-4 and V is TRBV5-1, with a possible D match to TRBD1 (6 bases). CDR3 length: 15 residues. V lost 4 bases and J 5 bases, leaving 15 bases between the germline ends. The germline gives CDR1 SGHRS, CDR2 YFSETQ. CDR3 loop: CASSPGGGGNEKLFF. The CDR3 nucleotides read TGCGCCAGCAGCCCTGGGGGCGGCGGGAATGAAAAACTGTTTTTT.

This clone has a handful of counts. V and J are TRBV5-1 and TRBJ1-4; tentatively, D is TRBD1 (6 bases). Germline CDR1 SGHRS, CDR2 YFSETQ. The V end lost 8 bases, the J end lost 7 bases, and 15 bases lay between the germline ends. The CDR3 spans 13 residues. The CDR3 sequence is CASQPEGVEKLFF. CDR3 coding DNA: TGCGCCAGTCAGCCCGAGGGGGTTGAAAAACTGTTTTTT.

The rearrangement links TRBV19 to TRBJ2-6; tentative D call: TRBD2 (6 bases). The CDR3 extends over 18 amino acids. CDR1 is LNHDA, CDR2 SQIVND, per germline (reference sequence). The V end was cut by 6 bases, the J end by 1 base, with 19 bases between. The CDR3: CASREGMARRSGANVLTF. CDR3 in DNA: TGTGCCAGTAGGGAGGGTATGGCCAGAAGATCTGGGGCCAACGTCCTGACTTTC.

The genes are TRBV6-5 and TRBJ1-1; D ambiguous. This CDR3 contains 15 residues. V shed 2 bases and J shed 0 bases, with 10 bases lying between them. CDR1 is MNHEY and CDR2 is SVGAGI in the germline V gene. The CDR3 reads CASSYDSGLNTEAFF. The CDR3 bases are TGTGCCAGCAGTTACGACTCAGGACTGAACACTGAAGCTTTCTTT.

The chain links TRBV5-1 to TRBJ1-2, with D perhaps TRBD1 (6 bases). CDR3 length equals 16 residues. V shed 0 bases and J shed 6 bases, with 18 bases lying between them. CDR1 is SGHRS and CDR2 is YFSETQ in the germline V gene. The CDR3 DNA sequence: TGCGCCAGCAGCTTGGTCGCAGGGGCGCGGAGGGATGGCTACACCTTC. This sequence encodes CASSLVAGARRDGYTF.

The chain employs TRBV7-2 and TRBJ2-5; a weak D match, TRBD2 (5 bases). The CDR3 loop spans 13 amino acids. Germline V gene data show CDR1 as SGHTA and CDR2 as FQGNSA. V lost 7 bases to trimming and J lost 2 bases, with 11 bases between them. The CDR3 DNA follows: TGTGCCAGCACTCCTCTAGCTCAAGAGACCCAGTACTTC. It specifies CASTPLAQETQYF.

J is TRBJ2-7 and V is TRBV9, with unresolved D. The ends were cut back, 4 bases at V and 4 bases at J, with 21 bases in the middle. The CDR3 has 16 residues. Germline V CDR1 and CDR2: SGDLS, YYNGEE. The CDR3 coding sequence is TGTGCCAGCAGCCCCCGCGATACGGTTCGGTCTTACGAGCAGTACTTC. Translated: CASSPRDTVRSYEQYF.

CDR3 DNA: TGCGCCAGCAGCCAAGGGCAGGGAGGTAGAAAAGCTTTCTTT. It codes for CASSQGQGGRKAFF. The chain couples TRBV4-3 to TRBJ1-1, with a weak D call TRBD1 (5 bases). Germline assignment: CDR1 LGHNA and CDR2 YSLEER. This CDR3 has 14 residues. Trimming took off 1 base at V and 9 bases at J, with 15 bases between the two ends.

This clone has a single count. The chain uses TRBV6-5 and TRBJ2-7, with D unclear. The CDR3 contains 15 residues. From germline, CDR1 is MNHEY and CDR2 SVGAGI. Between the trimmed V and J ends, which lost 8 bases and 2 bases, there was a span of 19 bases. In DNA form, the CDR3 reads TGTGCCAGCGTGGGGTTTTCGGGCGCCACCTACGAGCAGTACGTC. This codes for CASVGFSGATYEQYV.

The chain is built from TRBV10-3 and TRBJ1-2, with a weak D call TRBD1 (5 bases). Per germline, CDR1 ENHRY and CDR2 SYGVKD. The CDR3 extends over 14 amino acids. Trimming removed 4 bases at V and 4 bases at J, with 13 bases between. The CDR3 DNA reads TGTGCCATCAGTGGACAGACCGCCAGCTATGGCTACACCTTC. This gives the protein CAISGQTASYGYTF.

This clone appeared a few times. The V gene is TRBV11-1, the J gene TRBJ2-3, with D possibly matching TRBD2 (6 bases). The CDR3 extends over 16 amino acids. Per the germline V gene, CDR1 is SGHAT and CDR2 is FQDESV (reference sequence). The V end was cut by 2 bases, the J end by 4 bases, with 16 bases between. This CDR3 is CASSLITQASADTQYF. The CDR3 region has the DNA TGTGCCAGCAGCTTAATAACGCAGGCTAGCGCAGATACGCAGTATTTT.

The chain carries TRBV19 and TRBJ2-1; the match to TRBD1 covers 7 bases. The V and J ends lost 4 bases and 5 bases, in that order; junction bases with no gene match: 8. CDR3 size: 15 residues. Per the germline V gene, CDR1 is LNHDA and CDR2 is SQIVND (reference sequence). The CDR3 DNA reads TGTGCCAGTAGTAAACCGACAGGGTGGAACAATGAGCAGTTCTTC. Encoded protein: CASSKPTGWNNEQFF.

The genes are TRBV27 and TRBJ2-1; 7 bases align to TRBD2. The CDR3 sequence is 15 residues long. The trim removed 6 bases at V and 4 bases at J, leaving 9 bases unmatched. From germline, CDR1 is MNHEY and CDR2 SMNVEV (reference sequence). In DNA, the CDR3 is TGTGCCAGCAGGTTCACTAGCGTCGTGTACAATGAGCAGTTCTTC. This gives the protein CASRFTSVVYNEQFF.

This chain connects TRBV6-4 to TRBJ2-1; the match to TRBD1 covers 7 bases. The CDR3 extends over 12 amino acids. J gave up 9 bases and V 8 bases, and 7 bases lay outside the gene matches. CDR1 is MRHNA and CDR2 is SNTAGT in the germline V gene. CDR3 bases: TGTGCCAGCTCGACAGGGTTGGGTGAGCAGTTCTTC. As protein: CASSTGLGEQFF.

The rearrangement links TRBV7-8 to TRBJ1-2; D is possibly TRBD1 (6 bases). The CDR3 covers 12 residues. CDR1 is SGHVS and CDR2 is FQNEAQ in the germline V gene. V lost 2 bases, J lost 13 bases, and 14 bases lay in between. The CDR3 coding sequence is TGTGCCAGCAGCTTAAGTCTCGGGACATCCACCTTC. Amino acid sequence: CASSLSLGTSTF.

The J gene is TRBJ2-5, the V gene TRBV7-6, with D hard to call. The CDR3 runs to 12 residues. Germline V gives CDR1 SGHVS, CDR2 FNYEAQ. The V end was cut by 5 bases, the J end by 2 bases, with 6 bases between. CDR3 amino acids: CASSIDQETQYF. CDR3 coding DNA: TGTGCCAGCAGCATCGATCAAGAGACCCAGTACTTC.

CDR3 in DNA: TGTGCCAGCAGCTCTTTGGGACTGGATACGCAGTATTTT. This translates into CASSSLGLDTQYF. The gene calls are TRBV5-5 and TRBJ2-3; TRBD2 is a possible D gene (6 bases). From germline, CDR1 is SGHKS and CDR2 YYEKEE (reference sequence). V dropped 3 bases and J dropped 6 bases, with 11 bases sitting between them. The CDR3 is 13 amino acids.

The CDR3 DNA follows: TGTGCCAGCCTTTCGGTTGGGACAGGGGCCTATGGCTACACCTTC. It specifies CASLSVGTGAYGYTF. The chain employs TRBV6-5 and TRBJ1-2, with 10 bases that match TRBD1. J gave up 4 bases and V 8 bases, and 10 bases lay outside the gene matches. Germline assignment: CDR1 MNHEY and CDR2 SVGAGI. The CDR3 runs to 15 residues.

CDR3 residues: CASSALFSAGEKLFF. The CDR3 DNA is TGTGCCAGCAGCGCGCTCTTTTCCGCGGGGGAAAAACTGTTTTTT. The J gene is TRBJ1-4, the V gene TRBV5-6, with D uncertain. CDR3 length: 15 amino acids. The germline gives CDR1 SGHDT, CDR2 YYEEEE. The V end was cut by 4 bases, the J end by 8 bases, with 18 bases between.

The chain joins TRBV6-1 to TRBJ1-4; D call uncertain. V lost 6 bases and J lost 6, with 11 bases in between. Germline V gene lookup returns CDR1 MNHNS and CDR2 SASEGT. CDR3 size: 13 residues. The CDR3 sequence is CASRKGTDEKLFF. In DNA form, the CDR3 reads TGTGCCAGCAGGAAGGGAACCGATGAAAAACTGTTTTTT.

The V and J genes are TRBV5-1 and TRBJ1-4; 7 bases are shared with TRBD1. The V gene end was trimmed by 3 bases and the J gene end by 2 bases; junction bases not matched to a gene: 22. The CDR3 is 21 amino acids. Looked up from germline, CDR1 is SGHRS and CDR2 is YFSETQ. CDR3 DNA: TGCGCCAGCAGCTATTATCCCGGACAGGTACCTCCGTTTGTGACTAATGAAAAACTGTTTTTT. It yields the protein CASSYYPGQVPPFVTNEKLFF.

The CDR3 DNA reads as TGTGCCAGCAGCGTAGACGGATATAATTCACCCCTCCACTTT. Protein sequence: CASSVDGYNSPLHF. The chain couples TRBV9 to TRBJ1-6; D not resolved. From germline, CDR1 is SGDLS and CDR2 YYNGEE. Trimming pared 0 bases from V and 4 bases from J, leaving 5 bases between. The CDR3 extends over 14 amino acids.